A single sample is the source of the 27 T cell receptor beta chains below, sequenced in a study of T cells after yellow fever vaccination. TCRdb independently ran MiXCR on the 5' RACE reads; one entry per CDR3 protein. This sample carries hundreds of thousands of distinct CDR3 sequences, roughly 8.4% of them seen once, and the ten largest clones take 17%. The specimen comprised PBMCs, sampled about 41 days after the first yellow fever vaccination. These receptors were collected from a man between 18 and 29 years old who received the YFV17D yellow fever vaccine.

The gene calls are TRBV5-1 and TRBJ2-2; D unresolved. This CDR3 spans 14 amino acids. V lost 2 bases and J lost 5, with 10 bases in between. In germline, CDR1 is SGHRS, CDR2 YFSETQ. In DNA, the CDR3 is TGCGCCAGCAGCTTCCACCCACTGACCGGGGAGCTGTTTTTT. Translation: CASSFHPLTGELFF.

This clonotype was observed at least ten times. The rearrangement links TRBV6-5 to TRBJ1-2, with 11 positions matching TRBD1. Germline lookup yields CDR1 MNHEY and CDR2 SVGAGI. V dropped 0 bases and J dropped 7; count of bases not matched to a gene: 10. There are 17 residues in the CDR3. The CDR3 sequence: CASSYSGQGAPGGGYTF. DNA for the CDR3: TGTGCCAGCAGTTACTCTGGACAGGGGGCCCCCGGGGGTGGCTACACCTTC.

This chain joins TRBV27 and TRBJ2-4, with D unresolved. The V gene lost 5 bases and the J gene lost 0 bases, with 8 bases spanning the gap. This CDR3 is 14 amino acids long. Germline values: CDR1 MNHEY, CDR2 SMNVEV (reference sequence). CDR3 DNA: TGTGCCAGCAGTCCACCATCAGCCAAAAACATTCAGTACTTC. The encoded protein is CASSPPSAKNIQYF.

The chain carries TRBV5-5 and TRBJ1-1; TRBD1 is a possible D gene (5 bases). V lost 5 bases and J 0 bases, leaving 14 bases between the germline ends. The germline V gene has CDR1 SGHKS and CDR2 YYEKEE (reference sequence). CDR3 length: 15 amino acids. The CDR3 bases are TGTGCCAGCAGAGACAGAGCTTACATGAACACTGAAGCTTTCTTT. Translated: CASRDRAYMNTEAFF. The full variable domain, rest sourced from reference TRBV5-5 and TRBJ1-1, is DAGVTQSPTHLIKTRGQQVTLRCSPISGHKSVSWYQQVLGQGPQFIFQYYEKEERGRGNFPDRFSARQFPNYSSELNVNALLLGDSALYLCASRDRAYMNTEAFFGQGTRLTVV.

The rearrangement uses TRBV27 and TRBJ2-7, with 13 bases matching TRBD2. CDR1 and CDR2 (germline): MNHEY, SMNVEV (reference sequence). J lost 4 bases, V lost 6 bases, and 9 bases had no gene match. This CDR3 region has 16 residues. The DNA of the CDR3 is TGTGCCAGCAGACAATTACTAGCGGGGGGGTCGTACGAGCAGTACGTC. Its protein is CASRQLLAGGSYEQYV.

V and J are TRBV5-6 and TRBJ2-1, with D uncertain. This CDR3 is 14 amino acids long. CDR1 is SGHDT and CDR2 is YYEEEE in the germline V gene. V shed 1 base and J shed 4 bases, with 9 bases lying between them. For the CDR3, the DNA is TGTGCCAGCAGCTTGTCTGCCACATACAATGAGCAGTTCTTC. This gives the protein CASSLSATYNEQFF.

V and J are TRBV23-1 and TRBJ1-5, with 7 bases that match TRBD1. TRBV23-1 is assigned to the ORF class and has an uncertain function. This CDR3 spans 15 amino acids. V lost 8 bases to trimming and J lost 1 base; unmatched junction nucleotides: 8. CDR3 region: CASGKTGSSNQPQHF. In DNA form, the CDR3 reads TGCGCCAGCGGGAAGACAGGGTCGAGCAATCAGCCCCAGCATTTT.

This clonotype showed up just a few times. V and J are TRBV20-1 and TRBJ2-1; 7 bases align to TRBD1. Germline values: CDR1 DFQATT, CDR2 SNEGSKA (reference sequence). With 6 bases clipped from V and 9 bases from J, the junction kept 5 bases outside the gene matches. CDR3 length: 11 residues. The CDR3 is CSAPTGVEQFF. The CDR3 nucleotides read TGCAGTGCGCCCACAGGGGTTGAGCAGTTCTTC.

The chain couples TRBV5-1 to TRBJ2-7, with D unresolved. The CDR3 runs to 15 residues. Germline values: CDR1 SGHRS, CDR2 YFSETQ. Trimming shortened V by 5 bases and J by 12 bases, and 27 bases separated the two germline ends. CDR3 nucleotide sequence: TGCGCCAGCAGTTCCGGACCCGCCGGGCCTTCAACTTGGTACGTC. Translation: CASSSGPAGPSTWYV.

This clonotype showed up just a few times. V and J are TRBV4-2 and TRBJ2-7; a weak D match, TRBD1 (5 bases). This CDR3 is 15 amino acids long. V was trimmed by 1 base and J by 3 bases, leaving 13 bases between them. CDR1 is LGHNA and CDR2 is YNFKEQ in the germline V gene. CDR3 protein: CASSQGAGQGYEQYF. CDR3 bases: TGTGCCAGCAGCCAAGGGGCCGGCCAGGGCTACGAGCAGTACTTC.

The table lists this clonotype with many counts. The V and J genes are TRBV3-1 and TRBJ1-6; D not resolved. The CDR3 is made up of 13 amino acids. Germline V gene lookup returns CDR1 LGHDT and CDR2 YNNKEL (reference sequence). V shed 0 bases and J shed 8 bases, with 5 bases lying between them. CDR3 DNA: TGTGCCAGCAGCCAAGACTCAGATTCACCCCTCCACTTT. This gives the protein CASSQDSDSPLHF. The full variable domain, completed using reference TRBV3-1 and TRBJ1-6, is DTAVSQTPKYLVTQMGNDKSIKCEQNLGHDTMYWYKQDSKKFLKIMFSYNNKELIINETVPNRFSPKSPDKAHLNLHINSLELGDSAVYFCASSQDSDSPLHFGNGTRLTVT.

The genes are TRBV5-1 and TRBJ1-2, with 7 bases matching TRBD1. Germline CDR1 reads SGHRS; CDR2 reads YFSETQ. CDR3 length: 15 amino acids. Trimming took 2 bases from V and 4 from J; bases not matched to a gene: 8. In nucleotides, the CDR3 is TGCGCCAGCAGCTTCGGCCAGGGACAGCCCTATGGCTACACCTTC. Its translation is CASSFGQGQPYGYTF.

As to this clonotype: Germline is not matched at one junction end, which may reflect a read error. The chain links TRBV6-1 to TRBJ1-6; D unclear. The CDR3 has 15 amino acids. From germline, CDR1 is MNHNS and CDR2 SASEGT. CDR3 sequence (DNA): TGTGCCAGAAGTGAAGTTTTGGCAGCCGATTCACCCCTCCACTTT. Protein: CARSEVLAADSPLHF.

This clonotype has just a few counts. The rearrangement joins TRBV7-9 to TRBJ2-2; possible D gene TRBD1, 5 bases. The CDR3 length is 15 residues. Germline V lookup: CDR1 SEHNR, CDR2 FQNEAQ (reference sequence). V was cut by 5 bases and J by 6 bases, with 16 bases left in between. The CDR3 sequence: CASSPMLGQAGELFF. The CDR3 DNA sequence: TGTGCCAGCAGCCCTATGTTGGGGCAGGCCGGGGAGCTGTTTTTT. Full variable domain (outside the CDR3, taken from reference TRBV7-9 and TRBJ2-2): DTGVSQNPRHKITKRGQNVTFRCDPISEHNRLYWYRQTLGQGPEFLTYFQNEAQLEKSRLLSDRFSAERPKGSFSTLEIQRTEQGDSAMYLCASSPMLGQAGELFFGEGSRLTVL.

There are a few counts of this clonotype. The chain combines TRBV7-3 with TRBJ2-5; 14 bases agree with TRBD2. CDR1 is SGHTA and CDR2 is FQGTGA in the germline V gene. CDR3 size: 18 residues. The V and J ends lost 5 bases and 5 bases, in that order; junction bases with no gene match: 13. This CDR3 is CASSPKGLAGAGGETQYF. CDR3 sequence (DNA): TGTGCCAGCAGCCCAAAGGGACTAGCGGGGGCCGGTGGGGAGACCCAGTACTTC. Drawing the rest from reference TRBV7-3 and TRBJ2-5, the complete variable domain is GAGVSQTPSNKVTEKGKYVELRCDPISGHTALYWYRQSLGQGPEFLIYFQGTGAADDSGLPNDRFFAVRPEGSVSTLKIQRTERGDSAVYLCASSPKGLAGAGGETQYFGPGTRLLVL.

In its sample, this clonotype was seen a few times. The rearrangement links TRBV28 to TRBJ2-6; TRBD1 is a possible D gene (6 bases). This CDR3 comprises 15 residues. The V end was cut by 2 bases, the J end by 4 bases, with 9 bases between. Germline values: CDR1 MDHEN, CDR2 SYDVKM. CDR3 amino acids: CASSLQGYGANVLTF. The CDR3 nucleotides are TGTGCCAGCAGTTTACAGGGGTACGGGGCCAACGTCCTGACTTTC.

The CDR3 here is CASSQQQPEVETQYF. In DNA form, the CDR3 reads TGCGCCAGCAGCCAACAACAACCGGAGGTGGAGACCCAGTACTTC. The chain combines TRBV5-1 with TRBJ2-5, with D perhaps matching TRBD2 (5 bases). The CDR3 runs to 15 residues. V was pared by 4 bases and J by 5 bases, with 18 bases between. From germline, CDR1 is SGHRS and CDR2 YFSETQ.

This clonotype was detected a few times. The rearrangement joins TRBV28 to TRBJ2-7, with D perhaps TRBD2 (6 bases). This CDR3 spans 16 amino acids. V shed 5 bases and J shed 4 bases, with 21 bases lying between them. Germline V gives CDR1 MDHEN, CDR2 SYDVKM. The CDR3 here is CASSLVGGGSGYEQYV. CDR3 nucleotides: TGTGCCAGCAGTCTCGTGGGGGGAGGATCTGGGTACGAGCAGTACGTC.

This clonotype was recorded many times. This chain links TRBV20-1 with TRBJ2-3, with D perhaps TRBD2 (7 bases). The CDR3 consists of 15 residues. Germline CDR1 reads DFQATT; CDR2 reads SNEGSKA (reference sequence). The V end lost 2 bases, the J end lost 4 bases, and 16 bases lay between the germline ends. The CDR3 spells CSARRGRERPDTQYF. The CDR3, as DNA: TGCAGTGCTAGAAGGGGGAGGGAGCGTCCAGATACGCAGTATTTT.

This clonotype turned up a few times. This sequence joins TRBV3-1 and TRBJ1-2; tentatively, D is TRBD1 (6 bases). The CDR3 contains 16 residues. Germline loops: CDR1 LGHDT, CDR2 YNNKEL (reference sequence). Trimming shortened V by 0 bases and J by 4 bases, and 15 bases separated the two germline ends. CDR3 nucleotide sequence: TGTGCCAGCAGCCAAGAGTTTGGAGGGGGGGGCTATGGCTACACCTTC. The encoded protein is CASSQEFGGGGYGYTF.

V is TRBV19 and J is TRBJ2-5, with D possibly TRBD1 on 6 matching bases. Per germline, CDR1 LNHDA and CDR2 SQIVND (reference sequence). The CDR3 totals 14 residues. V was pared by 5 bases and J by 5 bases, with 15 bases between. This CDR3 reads CASSRFTGHETQYF. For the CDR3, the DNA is TGTGCCAGTAGTCGCTTCACAGGGCACGAGACCCAGTACTTC.

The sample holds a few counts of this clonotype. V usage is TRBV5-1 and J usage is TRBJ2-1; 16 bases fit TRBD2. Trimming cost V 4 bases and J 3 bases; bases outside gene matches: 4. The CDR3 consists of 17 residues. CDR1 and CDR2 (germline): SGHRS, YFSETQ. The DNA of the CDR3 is TGCGCCAGCAGCCCGGGACTAGCGGGGGGGGACTACAATGAGCAGTTCTTC. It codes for CASSPGLAGGDYNEQFF.

CDR3 sequence reads: CASRQDSPQETQYF. The CDR3 DNA is TGTGCCAGCAGGCAAGACAGTCCTCAAGAGACCCAGTACTTC. The chain has TRBV12-3 or TRBV12-4 and TRBJ2-5; the D gene is possibly TRBD1 (5 bases). This CDR3 is built from 14 residues. The germline V and J ends were trimmed by 6 bases and 2 bases, with 13 bases remaining between them.

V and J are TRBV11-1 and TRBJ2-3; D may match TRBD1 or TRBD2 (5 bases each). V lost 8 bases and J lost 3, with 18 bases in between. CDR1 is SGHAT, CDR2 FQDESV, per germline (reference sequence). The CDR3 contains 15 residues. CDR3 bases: TGTGCCAGCCTCTCGGAGAGGGGCGCTACAGATACGCAGTATTTT. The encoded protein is CASLSERGATDTQYF.

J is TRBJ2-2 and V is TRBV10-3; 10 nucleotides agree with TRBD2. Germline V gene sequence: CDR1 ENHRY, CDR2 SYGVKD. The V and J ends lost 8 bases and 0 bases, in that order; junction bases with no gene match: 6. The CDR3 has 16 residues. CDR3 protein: CAIGTSVTPNTGELFF. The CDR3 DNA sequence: TGTGCCATCGGGACTAGCGTGACACCGAACACCGGGGAGCTGTTTTTT.

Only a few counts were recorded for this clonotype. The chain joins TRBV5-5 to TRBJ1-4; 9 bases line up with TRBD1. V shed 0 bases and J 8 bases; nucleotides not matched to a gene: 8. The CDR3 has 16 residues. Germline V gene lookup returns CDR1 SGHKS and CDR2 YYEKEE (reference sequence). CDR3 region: CASSLDLQGAGEKLFF. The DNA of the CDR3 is TGTGCCAGCAGCTTGGACTTACAGGGGGCTGGAGAAAAACTGTTTTTT.

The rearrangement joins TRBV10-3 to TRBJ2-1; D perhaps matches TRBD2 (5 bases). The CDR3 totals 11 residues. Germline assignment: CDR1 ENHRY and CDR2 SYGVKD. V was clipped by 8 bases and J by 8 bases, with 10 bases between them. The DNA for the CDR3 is TGTGCCATCGCGGGTCTCGATGAGCAGTTCTTC. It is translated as CAIAGLDEQFF.